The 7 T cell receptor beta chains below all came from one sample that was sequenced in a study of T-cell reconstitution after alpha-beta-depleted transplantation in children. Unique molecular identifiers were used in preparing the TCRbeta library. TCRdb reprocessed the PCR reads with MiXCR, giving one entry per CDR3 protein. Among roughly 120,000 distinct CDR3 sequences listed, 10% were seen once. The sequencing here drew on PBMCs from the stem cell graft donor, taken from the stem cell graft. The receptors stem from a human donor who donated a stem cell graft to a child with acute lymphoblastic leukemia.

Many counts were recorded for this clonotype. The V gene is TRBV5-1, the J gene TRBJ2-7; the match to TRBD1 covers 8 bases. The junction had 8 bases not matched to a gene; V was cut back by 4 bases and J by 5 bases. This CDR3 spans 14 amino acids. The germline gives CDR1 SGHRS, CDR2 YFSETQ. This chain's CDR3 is CASSRGQAGNEQYF. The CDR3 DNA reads TGCGCCAGCAGCCGGGGACAGGCGGGGAACGAGCAGTACTTC.

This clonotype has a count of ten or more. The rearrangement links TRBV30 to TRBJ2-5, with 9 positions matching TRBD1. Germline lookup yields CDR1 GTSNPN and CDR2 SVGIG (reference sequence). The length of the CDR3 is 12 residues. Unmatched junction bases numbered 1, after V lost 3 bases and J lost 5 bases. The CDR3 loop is CAWRTGGETQYF. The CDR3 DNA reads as TGTGCCTGGAGAACAGGGGGCGAGACCCAGTACTTC. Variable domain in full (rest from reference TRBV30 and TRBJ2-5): SQTIHQWPATLVQPVGSPLSLECTVEGTSNPNLYWYRQAAGRGLQLLFYSVGIGQISSEVPQNLSASRPQDRQFILSSKKLLLSDSGFYLCAWRTGGETQYFGPGTRLLVL.

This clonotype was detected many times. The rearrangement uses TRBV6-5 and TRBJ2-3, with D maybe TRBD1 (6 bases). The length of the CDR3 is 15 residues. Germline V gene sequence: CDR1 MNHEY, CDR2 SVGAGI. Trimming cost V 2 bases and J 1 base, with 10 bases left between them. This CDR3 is CASSYEDSGTDTQYF. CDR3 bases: TGTGCCAGCAGTTACGAGGACAGTGGCACAGATACGCAGTATTTT.

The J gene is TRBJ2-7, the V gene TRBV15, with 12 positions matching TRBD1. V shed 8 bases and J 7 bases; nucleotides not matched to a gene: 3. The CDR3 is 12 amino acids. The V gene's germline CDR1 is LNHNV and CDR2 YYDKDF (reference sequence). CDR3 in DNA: TGTGCCACCGGGACAGGGGGCCTAGAGCAGTACTTC. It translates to CATGTGGLEQYF.

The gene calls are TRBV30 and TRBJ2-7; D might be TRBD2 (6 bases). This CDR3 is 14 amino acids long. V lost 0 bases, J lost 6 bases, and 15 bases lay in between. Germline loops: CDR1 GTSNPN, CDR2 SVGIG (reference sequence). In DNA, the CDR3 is TGTGCCTGGAGTGTATTGGGGGGAGGAGGCGAGCAGTACTTC. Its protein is CAWSVLGGGGEQYF.

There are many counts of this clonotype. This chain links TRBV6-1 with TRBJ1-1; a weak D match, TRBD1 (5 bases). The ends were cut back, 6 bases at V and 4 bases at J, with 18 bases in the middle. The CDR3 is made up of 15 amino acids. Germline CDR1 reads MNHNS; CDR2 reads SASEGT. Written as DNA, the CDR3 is TGTGCCAGCAGACAAGGGGTGATTGGGAGCACTGAAGCTTTCTTT. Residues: CASRQGVIGSTEAFF.

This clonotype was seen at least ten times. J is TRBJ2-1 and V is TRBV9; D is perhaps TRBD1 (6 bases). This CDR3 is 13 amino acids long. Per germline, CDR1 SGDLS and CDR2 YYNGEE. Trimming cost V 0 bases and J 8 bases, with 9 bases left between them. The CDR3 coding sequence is TGTGCCAGCAGCGTAGGGACAGAACATGAGCAGTTCTTC. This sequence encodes CASSVGTEHEQFF.